This T cell receptor (beta chain) stems from a study of T cell responses to AZD1222 COVID-19 vaccine. V lost 5 bases to trimming and J lost 4 bases, with 12 bases between them. The CDR3 runs 13 residues. Germline V gene data show CDR1 as MNHEY and CDR2 as SVGAGI. Some clones are missing from TCRdb's copy, which holds only in-frame ones; the method was immunoSEQ multiplex PCR. Of over 100,000 clones listed, around 93% were seen once; the top ten hold approximately 7.9%. The V gene is TRBV6-5, the J gene TRBJ2-7, with D possibly matching TRBD1 (6 bases). This TCR was recovered from an adult in good health. The sequences come from peripheral blood, collected on day 0 of AZD1222 vaccination. The CDR3 here is CASSLGRGYEQYF. In DNA form, the CDR3 reads TGTGCCAGCAGTCTAGGCAGGGGTTACGAGCAGTACTTC.